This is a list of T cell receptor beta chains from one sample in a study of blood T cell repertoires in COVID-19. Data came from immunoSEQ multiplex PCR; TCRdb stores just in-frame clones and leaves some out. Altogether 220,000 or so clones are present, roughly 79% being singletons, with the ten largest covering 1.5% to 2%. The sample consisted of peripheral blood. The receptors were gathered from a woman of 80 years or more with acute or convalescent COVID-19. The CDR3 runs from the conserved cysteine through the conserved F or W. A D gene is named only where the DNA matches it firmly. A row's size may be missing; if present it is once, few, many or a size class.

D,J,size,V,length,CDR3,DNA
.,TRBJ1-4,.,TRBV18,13,CASRRGTNEKLFF,TGTGCCTCCAGGCGGGGAACTAATGAAAAACTGTTTTTT
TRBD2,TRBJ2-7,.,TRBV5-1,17,CASSLSSLGGSSYEQYF,TGCGCCAGCAGCTTGTCATCCCTGGGGGGGTCTTCCTACGAGCAGTACTTC
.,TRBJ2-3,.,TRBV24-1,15,CATSDFARGGDTQYF,TGTGCCACCAGTGATTTTGCTAGGGGTGGAGATACGCAGTATTTT
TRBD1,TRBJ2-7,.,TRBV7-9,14,CASTPGDRFYEQYF,TGTGCCAGCACCCCGGGGGACAGGTTCTACGAGCAGTACTTC
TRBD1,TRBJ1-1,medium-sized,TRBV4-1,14,CASSQRTGGTEAFF,TGCGCCAGCAGCCAGAGAACAGGGGGCACTGAAGCTTTCTTT
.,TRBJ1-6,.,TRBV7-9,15,CASSGSSSYNSPLHF,TGTGCCAGCAGCGGATCTAGCTCCTATAATTCACCCCTCCACTTT
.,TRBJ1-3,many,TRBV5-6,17,CASKRRTERLSGNTIYF,TGTGCCAGCAAAAGGAGGACGGAAAGGCTTTCTGGAAACACCATATATTTT
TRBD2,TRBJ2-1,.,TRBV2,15,CASSVGRGGRNEQFF,TGTGCCAGCAGTGTAGGTCGGGGGGGCCGTAATGAGCAGTTCTTC
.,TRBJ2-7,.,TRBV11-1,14,CASSMTRNPYEQYF,TGTGCCAGCAGCATGACTAGAAACCCCTACGAGCAGTACTTC
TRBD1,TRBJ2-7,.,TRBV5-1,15,CASSLAGQGAGEQYF,TGCGCCAGCAGCTTGGCTGGACAGGGGGCGGGCGAGCAGTACTTC
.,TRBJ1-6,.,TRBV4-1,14,CASSQTEGYSPLHF,TGCGCCAGCAGCCAGACAGAAGGCTACTCACCCCTCCACTTT
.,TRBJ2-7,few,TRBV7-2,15,CASSPGGSLSYEQYF,TGTGCCAGCAGCCCGGGTGGATCCCTCTCCTACGAGCAGTACTTC
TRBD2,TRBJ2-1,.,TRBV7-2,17,CASSLGRGGGSYNEQFF,TGTGCCAGCAGCTTAGGTCGGGGCGGGGGTTCCTACAATGAGCAGTTCTTC
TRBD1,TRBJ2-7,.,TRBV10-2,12,CASSGGQGEQYF,TGCGCCAGCAGTGGAGGACAGGGCGAGCAGTACTTC
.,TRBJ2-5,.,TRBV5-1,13,CASSPAGVETQYF,TGCGCCAGCAGCCCCGCCGGGGTCGAGACCCAGTACTTC
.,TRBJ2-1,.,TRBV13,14,CASSLGPRGNEQFF,TGTGCCAGCAGCTTAGGCCCCCGGGGCAATGAGCAGTTCTTC
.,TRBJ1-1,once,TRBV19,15,CASSIGQGRWNEAFF,TGTGCCAGTAGTATTGGGCAGGGTCGCTGGAATGAAGCTTTCTTT
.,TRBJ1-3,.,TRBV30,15,CAWTSKEVSGNTIYF,TGTGCCTGGACCTCTAAGGAGGTATCTGGAAACACCATATATTTT
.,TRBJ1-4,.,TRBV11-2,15,CASSFTGQRNEKLFF,TGTGCCAGCAGCTTTACCGGACAGAGGAATGAAAAACTGTTTTTT
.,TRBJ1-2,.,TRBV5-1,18,CASSFGAVGPGSGEGYTF,TGCGCCAGCAGCTTCGGTGCTGTAGGTCCGGGCTCGGGGGAAGGCTACACCTTC
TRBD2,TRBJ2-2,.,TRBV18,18,CASSLLSRTSGATGELFF,TGTGCCAGCTCATTGTTATCCAGGACTAGCGGGGCGACCGGGGAGCTGTTTTTT
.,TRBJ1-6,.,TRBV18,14,CASSPSGQNSPLHF,TGTGCCAGCTCACCGTCTGGACAAAATTCACCCCTCCACTTT
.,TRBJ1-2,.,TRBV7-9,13,CASSLTRDYGYTF,TGTGCCAGCAGCTTGACGAGGGACTATGGCTACACCTTC
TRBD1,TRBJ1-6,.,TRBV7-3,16,CASSLTGTASRSPLHF,TGTGCCAGCAGCTTAACCGGGACAGCCAGTAGGTCACCCCTCCACTTT
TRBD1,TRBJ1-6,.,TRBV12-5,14,CASGLRQGNSPLHF,TGTGCTAGTGGTTTGAGACAGGGAAATTCACCCCTCCACTTT
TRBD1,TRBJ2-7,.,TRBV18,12,CASSQDRGEQYF,TGTGCCAGCTCACAGGACAGGGGCGAGCAGTACTTC
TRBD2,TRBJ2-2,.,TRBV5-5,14,CASSWGGSTGELFF,TGTGCCAGCAGCTGGGGCGGGAGCACCGGGGAGCTGTTTTTT
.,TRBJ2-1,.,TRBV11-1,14,CASSFNRVGNEQFF,TGTGCCAGCAGCTTCAACAGGGTGGGTAATGAGCAGTTCTTC
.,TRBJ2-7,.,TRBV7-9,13,CASSLERGFEQYF,TGTGCCAGCAGCTTAGAACGGGGGTTCGAGCAGTACTTC
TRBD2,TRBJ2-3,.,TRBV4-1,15,CASTRLAGGPDTQYF,TGCGCCAGCACCAGACTAGCGGGAGGACCAGATACGCAGTATTTT
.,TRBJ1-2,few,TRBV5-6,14,CASSLANGLRGYTF,TGTGCCAGCAGCTTGGCCAACGGTCTGAGAGGCTACACCTTC
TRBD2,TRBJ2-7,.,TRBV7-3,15,CASSLTPAGVYEQYF,TGTGCCAGCAGCTTAACGCCGGCGGGAGTATACGAGCAGTACTTC
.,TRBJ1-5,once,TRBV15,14,CATSRDREAQPQHF,TGTGCCACCAGCAGAGATCGAGAAGCACAGCCCCAGCATTTT
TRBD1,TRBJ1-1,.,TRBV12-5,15,CASGPGQGRNTEAFF,TGTGCTAGTGGACCGGGACAGGGGCGAAACACTGAAGCTTTCTTT
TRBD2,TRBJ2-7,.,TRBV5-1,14,CASSRAGGEYEQYF,TGCGCCAGCAGCCGAGCGGGGGGAGAATACGAGCAGTACTTC
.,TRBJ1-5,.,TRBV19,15,CASSIGGLGNQPQHF,TGTGCCAGTAGTATAGGGGGACTGGGCAATCAGCCCCAGCATTTT
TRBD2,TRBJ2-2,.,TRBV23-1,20,CASSEAWEKGLAGVTGELFF,TGCGCCAGCAGTGAAGCCTGGGAAAAAGGACTAGCGGGGGTCACCGGGGAGCTGTTTTTT
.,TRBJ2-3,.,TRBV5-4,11,CASSALGTQYF,TGTGCCAGCAGCGCACTAGGCACGCAGTATTTT
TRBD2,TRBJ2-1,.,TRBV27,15,CASSLSAGGGNEQFF,TGTGCCAGCAGTTTATCGGCGGGGGGTGGTAATGAGCAGTTCTTC
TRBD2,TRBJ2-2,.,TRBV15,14,CATSSGGTTGELFF,TGTGCCACCTCTAGCGGGGGGACTACCGGGGAGCTGTTTTTT
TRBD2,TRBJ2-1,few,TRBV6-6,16,CASSYSISGGYNEQFF,TGTGCCAGCAGTTACTCGATTAGCGGGGGGTACAATGAGCAGTTCTTC
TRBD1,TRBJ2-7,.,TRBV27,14,CASSLLRGLGEQYF,TGTGCCAGCAGTTTATTGAGGGGGCTCGGCGAGCAGTACTTC
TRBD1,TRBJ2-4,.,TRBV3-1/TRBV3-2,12,CASSQAGGEEYF,TGTGCCAGCAGCCAAGCAGGGGGCGAAGAGTACTTC
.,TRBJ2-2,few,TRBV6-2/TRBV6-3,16,CASSYRAGLNTGELFF,TGTGCCAGCAGTTATCGGGCGGGACTGAACACCGGGGAGCTGTTTTTT
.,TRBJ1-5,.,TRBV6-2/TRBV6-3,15,CASSYSNGHNQPQHF,TGTGCCAGCAGTTACTCGAATGGACATAATCAGCCCCAGCATTTT
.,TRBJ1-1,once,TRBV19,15,CASSTSTKMNTEAFF,TGTGCCAGTAGTACCTCGACAAAGATGAACACTGAAGCTTTCTTT
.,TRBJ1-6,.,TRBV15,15,CATSTPQYVNSPLHF,TGTGCCACCAGCACCCCCCAGTACGTGAATTCACCCCTCCACTTT
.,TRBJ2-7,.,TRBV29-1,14,CSVEDGAGYREQYF,TGCAGCGTTGAAGATGGGGCAGGGTATCGGGAGCAGTACTTC
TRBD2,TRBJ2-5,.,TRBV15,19,CATSRDNVAGGPGGKTQYF,TGTGCCACCAGCAGAGATAACGTAGCGGGGGGCCCAGGAGGAAAGACCCAGTACTTC
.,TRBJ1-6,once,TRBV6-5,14,CASSTRGDSSPLHF,TGTGCCAGCAGTACCAGGGGTGATAGCTCACCCCTCCACTTT
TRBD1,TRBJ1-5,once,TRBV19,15,CASSTEGAVNQPQHF,TGTGCCAGTAGCACTGAGGGGGCGGTCAATCAGCCCCAGCATTTT
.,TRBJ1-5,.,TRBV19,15,CASSMYWAGNQPQHF,TGTGCCAGTAGTATGTATTGGGCAGGGAATCAGCCCCAGCATTTT